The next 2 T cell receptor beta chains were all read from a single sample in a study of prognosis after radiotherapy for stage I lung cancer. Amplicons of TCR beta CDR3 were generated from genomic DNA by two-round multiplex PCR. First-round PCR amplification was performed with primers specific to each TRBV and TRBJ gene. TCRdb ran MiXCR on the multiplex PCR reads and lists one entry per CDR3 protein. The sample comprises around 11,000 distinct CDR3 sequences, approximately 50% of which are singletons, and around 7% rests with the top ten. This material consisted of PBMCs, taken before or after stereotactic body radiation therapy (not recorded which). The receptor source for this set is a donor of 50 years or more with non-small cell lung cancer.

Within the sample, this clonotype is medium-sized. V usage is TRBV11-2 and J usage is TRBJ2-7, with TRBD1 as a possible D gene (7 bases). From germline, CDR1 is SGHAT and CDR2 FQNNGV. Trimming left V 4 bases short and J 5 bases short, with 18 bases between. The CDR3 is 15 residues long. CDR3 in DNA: TGTGCCAGCAGCTCACGACAGGGAGGTTTGGACGAGCAGTACTTC. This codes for CASSSRQGGLDEQYF.

For the CDR3, the DNA is TGTGCCACCAGCACGCAGGGATACGAGCAGTACTTC. Translating gives CATSTQGYEQYF. The rearrangement links TRBV15 to TRBJ2-7; D is perhaps TRBD1 (5 bases). V was trimmed by 4 bases and J by 4 bases, leaving 8 bases between them. The CDR3 is made up of 12 amino acids. The germline gives CDR1 LNHNV, CDR2 YYDKDF (reference sequence).